This entry concerns a single TCR beta chain. Its specificity is unknown. This specimen belongs to a study of shared clonotypes between healthy human individuals. Study-wide background: Donors were a couple of women and three men aged 18 to 49.

Genomic DNA of each subset was evenly split across several immunoSEQ plates. Ten immunoSEQ deep assay plates were used to sequence unsorted PBMC DNA. Generated by immunoSEQ multiplex PCR, the TCRdb table keeps only in-frame clones and is missing some. The sample comprises about 600,000 clones, around 77% of which are singletons, and around 11% rests with the top ten. Germline V gives CDR1 MDHEN, CDR2 SYDVKM. The CDR3 covers 13 residues. The V and J ends lost 6 bases and 1 base respectively, with 9 bases between them. Notes on the study in general: Since donors were few, the genetic and exposure-history diversity represented was limited.

The V gene is TRBV28, the J gene TRBJ1-1, with a weak D call TRBD1 (5 bases). The receptor was derived from a woman aged 40 to 50 in good health. Some clones in this sample may be carry-over from other donors' samples. What was sequenced was PBMCs. The CDR3 loop reads CASRTTGNTEAFF. The CDR3 DNA is TGTGCCAGCAGGACAACAGGGAACACTGAAGCTTTCTTT.